These T cell receptor beta chains were read from a single sample in a study of cytomegalovirus exposure and HLA in healthy donors. Measured with immunoSEQ multiplex PCR; TCRdb has only the in-frame clones, and not every one. The table records about 200,000 clones, roughly 79% of them present only once. Sequencing was done on a sample of PBMCs. The receptors derive from a man aged 25 to 45 in good health and CMV-seronegative. The CDR3 runs from the conserved cysteine through the conserved F or W. Fields, in order: D gene, V gene, J gene, clone size, CDR3 protein, CDR3 DNA. D genes are given only for firm matches. Clone size is not always given. Where it is, it says once, few, many or a class for expanded clones.

>-|TRBV15|TRBJ2-7|-
CATSRAGGGPSSYEQYF
TGTGCCACCAGCAGAGCCGGAGGAGGCCCTTCGTCCTACGAGCAGTACTTC
>-|TRBV6-5|TRBJ1-1|-
CASSLTRRNTEAFF
TGTGCCAGCAGTTTGACGCGGAGGAACACTGAAGCTTTCTTT
>-|TRBV27|TRBJ2-7|once
CASGSRDTYPSYEQYF
TGTGCCAGCGGCTCCCGGGACACCTACCCTTCCTACGAGCAGTACTTC
>-|TRBV10-3|TRBJ1-2|-
CAISELQADYGYTF
TGTGCCATCAGTGAACTGCAGGCCGACTATGGCTACACCTTC
>TRBD2|TRBV28|TRBJ2-5|-
CASSPAGTSGRGKTQYF
TGTGCCAGCAGTCCGGCCGGGACTAGCGGGAGGGGCAAGACCCAGTACTTC
>-|TRBV11-1|TRBJ2-1|-
CASSLGSGSQQFF
TGTGCCAGCAGCTTAGGTAGCGGCTCGCAGCAGTTCTTC
>-|TRBV7-8|TRBJ2-7|-
CASSYSHRSYEQYF
TGTGCCAGCAGCTATAGTCATAGATCCTACGAGCAGTACTTC
>-|TRBV28|TRBJ1-1|few
CASWAFRNTEAFF
TGTGCCAGTTGGGCCTTTCGGAACACTGAAGCTTTCTTT
>-|TRBV18|TRBJ1-5|-
CASSPQDNQPQHF
TGTGCCAGCTCACCCCAGGACAATCAGCCCCAGCATTTT
>TRBD2|TRBV4-1|TRBJ2-1|-
CASSQGKSGSNEQFF
TGCGCCAGCAGCCAAGGGAAAAGCGGGAGTAATGAGCAGTTCTTC
>-|TRBV7-9|TRBJ2-7|-
CASSSRREFGQIYEQYF
TGTGCCAGCAGCTCCCGGAGGGAATTCGGTCAAATCTACGAGCAGTACTTC
>TRBD2|TRBV2|TRBJ2-7|-
CARRGDSYEQYF
TGTGCCAGACGGGGGGACTCCTACGAGCAGTACTTC
>-|TRBV6-5|TRBJ1-1|few
CASSDPGTNTEAFF
TGTGCCAGCAGTGACCCGGGTACGAACACTGAAGCTTTCTTT
>TRBD2|TRBV9|TRBJ2-7|-
CASSVADQLAGFYEQYF
TGTGCCAGCAGCGTAGCCGACCAACTAGCGGGCTTCTACGAGCAGTACTTC
>TRBD2|TRBV4-2|TRBJ2-4|-
CASSQFTERENIQYF
TGTGCCAGCAGCCAATTTACAGAGCGGGAGAACATTCAGTACTTC
>TRBD1|TRBV30|TRBJ1-6|-
CACDREATPLHF
TGTGCCTGTGACAGGGAGGCGACACCCCTCCACTTT
>-|TRBV10-3|TRBJ1-2|once
CAISEAGANYGYTF
TGTGCCATCAGTGAGGCGGGAGCTAACTATGGCTACACCTTC
>TRBD1|TRBV5-1|TRBJ2-6|-
CASSLVGTGASAGANVLTF
TGCGCCAGCAGCTTGGTAGGGACAGGGGCGTCAGCTGGGGCCAACGTCCTGACTTTC
>-|TRBV6-5|TRBJ2-1|-
CASSPPTFRVNEQFF
TGTGCCAGCAGTCCACCGACCTTCAGGGTCAATGAGCAGTTCTTC
>-|TRBV27|TRBJ1-6|few
CASSPPGRNSPLHF
TGTGCCAGCAGCCCTCCTGGCAGAAATTCACCCCTCCACTTT
>-|TRBV27|TRBJ1-1|-
CASSLRGVNTEAFF
TGCGCCAGCAGTTTAAGAGGAGTGAACACTGAAGCTTTCTTT
>-|TRBV11-2|TRBJ1-1|-
CASSLGAGVRNTEAFF
TGTGCCAGCAGCTTAGGGGCAGGGGTCAGGAACACTGAAGCTTTCTTT
>TRBD2|TRBV28|TRBJ2-1|-
CASSLRLAGATYNEQFF
TGTGCCAGCAGTTTAAGGCTAGCGGGAGCCACCTACAATGAGCAGTTCTTC
>TRBD1|TRBV9|TRBJ1-6|-
CASSVGTGDSPLHF
TGTGCCAGCAGCGTAGGAACAGGGGACTCACCCCTCCACTTT
>-|TRBV4-1|TRBJ2-1|-
CASSQGLQGHRSNEQFF
TGCGCCAGCAGCCAAGGGCTCCAGGGTCACAGATCCAATGAGCAGTTCTTC
>-|TRBV7-9|TRBJ1-1|few
CASSFQSFRNTEAFF
TGTGCCAGCAGCTTTCAAAGTTTTAGGAACACTGAAGCTTTCTTT
>-|TRBV11-2|TRBJ2-1|-
CASSLSYNEQFF
TGTGCCAGCAGCCTATCCTACAATGAGCAGTTCTTC
>TRBD1|TRBV18|TRBJ2-5|-
CASSTDRALQETQYF
TGTGCCAGCTCAACAGACAGGGCGCTACAAGAGACCCAGTACTTC
>TRBD1|TRBV10-3|TRBJ2-6|-
CAISERQGAGANVLTF
TGTGCCATCAGTGAACGTCAGGGGGCCGGGGCCAACGTCCTGACTTTC
>-|TRBV28|TRBJ2-5|-
CASSFRQAGQETQYF
TGTGCCAGCAGTTTCCGGCAGGCCGGCCAAGAGACCCAGTACTTC
>-|TRBV5-5|TRBJ2-3|-
CASSLAGLGTDLTITDTQYF
TGTGCCAGCAGCTTGGCGGGACTCGGGACGGACTTGACAATCACAGATACGCAGTATTTT
>TRBD1|TRBV28|TRBJ2-7|-
CASSTGQGSYEQYF
TGTGCCAGCAGTACGGGACAGGGCTCCTACGAGCAGTACTTC
>-|TRBV28|TRBJ2-1|-
CASSFPTGESVNNEQFF
TGTGCCAGCAGTTTCCCCACAGGTGAATCCGTTAACAATGAGCAGTTCTTC
>TRBD2|TRBV10-3|TRBJ2-1|-
CAISDSSGPYNEQFF
TGTGCCATCAGTGATTCTAGCGGGCCCTACAATGAGCAGTTCTTC
>TRBD1|TRBV29-1|TRBJ1-1|-
CSVGGTDIEAFF
TGCAGCGTTGGGGGGACAGATATCGAAGCTTTCTTT
>TRBD2|TRBV2|TRBJ2-1|-
CASSGSGSVGEQFF
TGTGCCAGCAGCGGTAGCGGGAGTGTGGGTGAGCAGTTCTTC
>-|TRBV2|TRBJ1-3|-
CASKRGSGNTIYF
TGTGCCAGTAAAAGGGGCTCTGGAAACACCATATATTTT
>TRBD2|TRBV28|TRBJ2-7|-
CASSKGLASEQYF
TGTGCCAGCAGTAAGGGACTAGCTTCCGAGCAGTACTTC
>TRBD2|TRBV2|TRBJ2-7|once
CASTRRGKGLAAGYEQYF
TGTGCCAGCACCCGAAGGGGGAAGGGACTAGCGGCGGGCTACGAGCAGTACTTC
>TRBD2|TRBV6-5|TRBJ2-1|-
CASLKAGINEQFF
TGTGCCAGTCTTAAAGCGGGAATCAATGAGCAGTTCTTC
>TRBD2|TRBV5-3|TRBJ2-5|-
CARSLRSSSGRGGVVVLETQYF
TGTGCCAGAAGCTTGAGGAGTTCTAGCGGGAGGGGCGGCGTAGTGGTTTTGGAGACCCAGTACTTC
>-|TRBV15|TRBJ1-1|-
CATSGTPAFGSAGTEAFF
TGTGCCACCAGCGGAACCCCCGCTTTCGGGTCGGCGGGGACTGAAGCTTTCTTT
>-|TRBV5-1|TRBJ2-7|-
CASSLRDKSSYEQYF
TGCGCCAGCAGCTTGCGAGACAAGAGCTCCTACGAGCAGTACTTC
>TRBD2|TRBV6-5|TRBJ2-2|-
CASSGLAGAGELFF
TGTGCCAGCAGTGGACTAGCGGGAGCCGGGGAGCTGTTTTTT
>TRBD2|TRBV27|TRBJ2-3|-
CASSPPKAGGADTQYF
TGTGCCAGCAGTCCCCCCAAAGCGGGAGGGGCAGATACGCAGTATTTT
>TRBD1|TRBV12-5|TRBJ1-2|-
CASGLSGGRGYTF
TGTGCTAGTGGTTTATCAGGGGGCAGGGGCTACACCTTC
>TRBD1|TRBV9|TRBJ2-7|-
CASSVEGTAYYEQYF
TGTGCCAGCAGCGTAGAGGGGACAGCTTACTACGAGCAGTACTTC
>TRBD2|TRBV29-1|TRBJ2-7|-
CSVPTGGYEQYF
TGCAGCGTCCCGACGGGAGGGTACGAGCAGTACTTC
>TRBD2|TRBV19|TRBJ2-2|-
CASSRPGLDTGELFF
TGTGCCAGTAGTAGACCGGGACTAGACACCGGGGAGCTGTTTTTT
>-|TRBV27|TRBJ2-7|once
CASTIGGDASYEQYF
TGTGCCAGCACAATAGGAGGGGACGCCTCCTACGAGCAGTACTTC
>TRBD1|TRBV5-1|TRBJ2-3|-
CASSLADRVPDTQYF
TGCGCCAGCAGCTTGGCGGACAGGGTCCCAGATACGCAGTATTTT
>TRBD2|TRBV2|TRBJ2-5|-
CASSGTSAYQETQYF
TGTGCCAGCAGTGGCACTAGCGCGTACCAAGAGACCCAGTACTTC
>-|TRBV10-2|TRBJ1-4|-
CASSESGSKLFF
TGCGCCAGCAGTGAGTCGGGCTCGAAACTGTTTTTT